This T cell receptor beta chain was observed in a study of post-analysis software for immune sequencing data. Background on the study: Patients had relapsing-remitting, secondary progressive or progressive-relapsing multiple sclerosis; some lacked subtype.

Study outcomes and limitations: Strong co-clustering by F measure linked samples that shared a preparation batch. Comparison with controls showed significantly lower normalized Chao1 diversity in multiple sclerosis patients. Relative to controls, patients had a handful of TRBV segments at higher frequency, with TRBV5-6, TRBV5-1 and TRBV20-1 among these.

This CDR3 has 16 amino acids. Per the germline V gene, CDR1 is SGDLS and CDR2 is YYNGEE. Trimming took off 4 bases at V and 5 bases at J, with 16 bases between the two ends. cDNA libraries for TCR beta contained unique molecular identifiers. TCRdb independently ran MiXCR on the PCR reads; one entry per CDR3 protein. Seen here are hundreds of thousands of distinct CDR3 sequences, approximately 60% observed once, and the top ten hold 11%. Concerning this clonotype itself: Its antigen is as yet unknown.

This sequence originates from a girl aged 2-10 years with multiple sclerosis. Sequences were obtained from blood. The chain links TRBV9 to TRBJ1-6; TRBD1 might be the D (5 bases). The CDR3 here is CASSTSHGGNNSPLHF. In DNA form, the CDR3 reads TGTGCCAGCAGCACGAGTCACGGGGGAAATAATTCACCCCTCCACTTT.